The 30 T cell receptor beta chains given below trace back to one sample, sequenced in a study of T-cell memory formation after mild COVID-19. TCRdb ran MiXCR on the 5' RACE reads and lists one entry per CDR3 protein. The sample records roughly 450,000 distinct CDR3 sequences, around a sixth being singletons. The material sequenced was PBMCs or a T cell subset sorted from them (not recorded which). The receptors stem from an adult woman who had mild COVID-19 (a few samples of this study predate the infection). Cell type and time point are not known.

This clonotype was seen only a few times. The chain joins TRBV6-4 to TRBJ2-7, with 8 nucleotides matching TRBD2. Germline CDR1 MRHNA, CDR2 SNTAGT. Trimming at V came to 4 bases and at J to 4 bases, leaving 18 bases not matched to a gene. This CDR3 spans 18 amino acids. CDR3 sequence (DNA): TGTGCCAGCAGTGTACTTCCCCTTCAAGCGGGAGTGGCTTACGAGCAGTACTTC. This gives the protein CASSVLPLQAGVAYEQYF.

The chain combines TRBV6-4 with TRBJ2-1, with a weak D call TRBD1 (6 bases). In germline, CDR1 is MRHNA, CDR2 SNTAGT. Trimming pared 2 bases from V and 8 bases from J, leaving 19 bases between. The CDR3 is 16 residues long. CDR3 sequence reads: CASSDGVRGSRDEQFF. CDR3 coding DNA: TGTGCCAGCAGTGACGGAGTCAGGGGATCTCGCGATGAGCAGTTCTTC.

This clonotype was picked up a small number of times. V usage is TRBV24-1 and J usage is TRBJ2-1, with 7 bases fitting TRBD2. From germline, CDR1 is KGHDR and CDR2 SFDVKD. The CDR3 spans 15 residues. V dropped 1 base and J dropped 12; count of bases not matched to a gene: 11. The CDR3 DNA is TGTGCCACCAGTGATTTTGAGACTAGCTTGACGGGGCAGTTCTTC. Translation: CATSDFETSLTGQFF.

This clonotype was counted only a few times. The V call is TRBV7-2, the J call TRBJ1-1, with D possibly being TRBD1 (5 bases). Germline V gives CDR1 SGHTA, CDR2 FQGNSA. The CDR3 covers 13 residues. V lost 10 bases and J lost 3, with 15 bases in between. Here the CDR3 reads CATELRVDTEAFF. Written as DNA, the CDR3 is TGTGCCACGGAGCTCAGGGTCGACACTGAAGCTTTCTTT.

This clonotype was observed a handful of times. V is TRBV7-9 and J is TRBJ2-1; TRBD1 aligns across 10 bases. The CDR3 is made up of 16 amino acids. V dropped 4 bases and J dropped 4; count of bases not matched to a gene: 7. The V gene's germline CDR1 is SEHNR and CDR2 FQNEAQ (reference sequence). CDR3 amino acids: CASSSGTGARYNEQFF. In nucleotides, the CDR3 is TGTGCCAGCAGCTCAGGGACAGGGGCGCGGTACAATGAGCAGTTCTTC.

The chain carries TRBV6-6 and TRBJ2-3; D is perhaps TRBD2 (6 bases). V was cut by 5 bases and J by 2 bases, with 17 bases left in between. The CDR3 covers 16 residues. CDR1 and CDR2 from the germline V gene are MNHNY and SVGAGI (reference sequence). CDR3 DNA: TGTGCCAGCAGTCCGGGCCCCCAGCGGGCCACAGATACGCAGTATTTT. This sequence encodes CASSPGPQRATDTQYF.

This clonotype has at least ten counts. The rearrangement uses TRBV7-8 and TRBJ2-7; D is undetermined. The CDR3 is 15 residues long. V was clipped by 1 base and J by 2 bases, with 12 bases between them. CDR1 is SGHVS and CDR2 is FQNEAQ in the germline V gene. The CDR3: CASSLGPDVAYEQYF. The CDR3 nucleotides read TGTGCCAGCAGCTTAGGCCCAGATGTAGCCTACGAGCAGTACTTC.

This clonotype has a handful of counts. The junction and the germline gene differ at one end; a read error may be behind it. The chain carries TRBV7-7 and TRBJ2-5; 10 bases align to TRBD1. The CDR3 consists of 17 residues. Germline CDR1 and CDR2: SSHAT and FNYEAQ (reference sequence). CDR3 loop: CASSSGGTGVSWETQYF. In DNA form, the CDR3 reads TGTGCTAGCAGTTCCGGTGGGACAGGGGTTTCATGGGAGACCCAGTACTTC.

The chain couples TRBV15 to TRBJ2-1; D might be TRBD1 or TRBD2, each matching 6 bases. There are 16 residues in the CDR3. CDR1 is LNHNV and CDR2 is YYDKDF in the germline V gene (reference sequence). The V end was cut by 0 bases, the J end by 4 bases, with 13 bases between. CDR3 bases: TGTGCCACCAGCAGAGATAGGCAGGGGACTTACAATGAGCAGTTCTTC. This gives the protein CATSRDRQGTYNEQFF. Combining the CDR3 with reference TRBV15 and TRBJ2-1 gives the whole variable domain DAMVIQNPRYQVTQFGKPVTLSCSQTLNHNVMYWYQQKSSQAPKLLFHYYDKDFNNEADTPDNFQSRRPNTSFCFLDIRSPGLGDTAMYLCATSRDRQGTYNEQFFGPGTRLTVL.

This clonotype was seen ten or more times. The CDR3 loop reads CASSSRRRESTEAFF. The CDR3 DNA reads TGTGCCAGCAGTTCAAGGCGGAGGGAAAGCACTGAAGCTTTCTTT. The gene calls are TRBV28 and TRBJ1-1; no reliable D call. The germline CDR1 and CDR2 sequences are MDHEN and SYDVKM. V was trimmed by 4 bases and J by 4 bases, leaving 16 bases between them. The CDR3 is 15 amino acids.

Note on this clonotype: At one end the junction does not follow the germline gene, possibly because of a read error. The chain carries TRBV14 and TRBJ2-1; 7 bases line up with TRBD2. The germline V gene encodes CDR1 SGHDN and CDR2 FVKESK. The CDR3 is 14 amino acids. The chain's CDR3 is CDSSQWTRDNEQFF. In nucleotides, the CDR3 is TGTGACAGCAGCCAATGGACTAGAGACAATGAGCAGTTCTTC. Full variable domain (rest looked up from reference TRBV14 and TRBJ2-1): EAGVTQFPSHSVIEKGQTVTLRCDPISGHDNLYWYRRVMGKEIKFLLHFVKESKQDESGMPNNRFLAERTGGTYSTLKVQPAELEDSGVYFCDSSQWTRDNEQFFGPGTRLTVL.

About this clonotype: The junction and the germline gene differ at one end; a read error may be behind it. The chain is built from TRBV18 and TRBJ2-3; D might be TRBD1 or TRBD2, each matching 7 bases. Per the germline V gene, CDR1 is KGHSH and CDR2 is LQKENI. The CDR3 contains 13 residues. As DNA, the CDR3 is TGTGCCAGCTCACCAGACGGGGGGACAGAAGCGGGTTTT. As protein: CASSPDGGTEAGF. The variable domain in full, with the rest retrieved from reference TRBV18 and TRBJ2-3, is NAGVMQNPRHLVRRRGQEARLRCSPMKGHSHVYWYRQLPEEGLKFMVYLQKENIIDESGMPKERFSAEFPKEGPSILRIQQVVRGDSAAYFCASSPDGGTEAGFGPGTRLTVL.

This clonotype was counted at least ten times. The CDR3 is CASSSPGTLEAFF. DNA for the CDR3: TGCGCCAGCAGCTCCCCAGGGACCCTTGAAGCTTTCTTT. The chain combines TRBV5-1 with TRBJ1-1, with D perhaps matching TRBD1 (5 bases). Germline V gene data show CDR1 as SGHRS and CDR2 as YFSETQ. The CDR3 contains 13 residues. The ends were cut back, 3 bases at V and 7 bases at J, with 13 bases in the middle.

V is TRBV5-1 and J is TRBJ2-5; tentatively, D is TRBD1 (5 bases). The germline V gene has CDR1 SGHRS and CDR2 YFSETQ. The V and J ends lost 0 bases and 4 bases respectively, with 10 bases between them. CDR3 length: 14 residues. The CDR3 DNA reads as TGCGCCAGCAGCTTGGAACAGGCTCTAGAGACCCAGTACTTC. Translated, it gives CASSLEQALETQYF.

The genes are TRBV9 and TRBJ2-7, with D possibly matching TRBD1 (6 bases). The CDR3 extends over 16 amino acids. The V gene lost 0 bases and the J gene lost 2 bases, with 15 bases spanning the gap. CDR1 SGDLS and CDR2 YYNGEE come from the germline V gene. CDR3: CASSVARGGAPYEQYF. CDR3 DNA sequence: TGTGCCAGCAGCGTAGCTAGAGGGGGAGCCCCCTACGAGCAGTACTTC.

The table lists this clonotype with a few counts. V gene TRBV7-3 combines with J gene TRBJ2-2; D gene ambiguous. Per the germline V gene, CDR1 is SGHTA and CDR2 is FQGTGA. Trimming shortened V by 5 bases and J by 7 bases, and 8 bases separated the two germline ends. This CDR3 is 12 amino acids long. CDR3: CASSRRVGELFF. In DNA form, the CDR3 reads TGTGCCAGCAGCCGACGGGTCGGGGAGCTGTTTTTT.

This clonotype was seen a handful of times. The chain is built from TRBV5-1 and TRBJ1-4; 7 bases agree with TRBD1. CDR3 size: 14 residues. In germline, CDR1 is SGHRS, CDR2 YFSETQ. Trimming cost V 4 bases and J 8 bases; bases outside gene matches: 8. The CDR3 reads CASSQGGLGEKLFF. CDR3 in DNA: TGCGCCAGCAGCCAAGGGGGCTTAGGGGAAAAACTGTTTTTT.

The rearrangement links TRBV10-3 to TRBJ2-1; the match to TRBD2 covers 9 bases. Trimming at V came to 2 bases and at J to 0 bases, leaving 8 bases not matched to a gene. Germline V gene data show CDR1 as ENHRY and CDR2 as SYGVKD. The length of the CDR3 is 18 residues. The CDR3 loop reads CAISERRLADSSYNEQFF. For the CDR3, the DNA is TGTGCCATCAGTGAGCGGAGACTAGCGGATAGCTCCTACAATGAGCAGTTCTTC.

Note on this clonotype: Relative to the germline gene, one junction end is altered; a read error may explain this. The rearrangement links TRBV3-1 to TRBJ2-7; TRBD2 agrees at 12 bases. CDR1 LGHDT and CDR2 YNNKEL come from the germline V gene (reference sequence). CDR3 length: 15 amino acids. The CDR3 DNA is TGTGCCTGCAGCAGGGGACTAGCGGGCGCCGGGGAGCAGTACTTC. It specifies CACSRGLAGAGEQYF.

This clonotype was counted between two and nine times. The rearrangement links TRBV24-1 to TRBJ1-2; D not certain. Between the trimmed V and J ends, which lost 6 bases and 8 bases, there was a span of 21 bases. The CDR3 covers 15 residues. Germline V gene sequence: CDR1 KGHDR, CDR2 SFDVKD. The CDR3 sequence: CATSTAKTPPRGYTF. In nucleotides, the CDR3 is TGTGCCACCAGTACAGCAAAGACCCCTCCGCGGGGCTACACCTTC.

The V call is TRBV9, the J call TRBJ2-3, with 8 bases identical to TRBD2. Germline V lookup: CDR1 SGDLS, CDR2 YYNGEE. The trim removed 3 bases at V and 4 bases at J, leaving 13 bases unmatched. CDR3 size: 17 residues. CDR3 region: CASSGDGGAWRSDTQYF. In nucleotides, the CDR3 is TGTGCCAGCAGCGGAGACGGGGGGGCCTGGCGGTCAGATACGCAGTATTTT. Supplemented by reference TRBV9 and TRBJ2-3, the full variable domain reads DSGVTQTPKHLITATGQRVTLRCSPRSGDLSVYWYQQSLDQGLQFLIQYYNGEERAKGNILERFSAQQFPDLHSELNLSSLELGDSALYFCASSGDGGAWRSDTQYFGPGTRLTVL.

This clonotype has only a few counts. This chain joins TRBV15 and TRBJ2-1, with D perhaps matching TRBD2 (5 bases). The CDR3 runs to 13 residues. V was clipped by 0 bases and J by 7 bases, with 7 bases between them. Germline V gene sequence: CDR1 LNHNV, CDR2 YYDKDF (reference sequence). CDR3 nucleotide sequence: TGTGCCACCAGCAGAGATCCGGGGAATGAGCAGTTCTTC. It translates to CATSRDPGNEQFF.

Here the CDR3 reads CASSGLAGSYEQYF. The CDR3 bases are TGTGCCAGCAGCGGACTAGCGGGGTCCTACGAGCAGTACTTC. The chain joins TRBV27 to TRBJ2-7; TRBD2 agrees at 12 bases. Germline CDR1 is MNHEY and CDR2 is SMNVEV (reference sequence). This CDR3 is 14 amino acids long. The junction had 1 base not matched to a gene; V was cut back by 6 bases and J by 1 base.

This clonotype was counted between two and nine times. The chain combines TRBV6-5 with TRBJ1-2; D not certain. V lost 11 bases and J lost 5, with 12 bases in between. This CDR3 has 11 residues. Looked up from germline, CDR1 is MNHEY and CDR2 is SVGAGI. The CDR3 sequence is CAALGWYGYTF. The CDR3 nucleotides are TGTGCCGCCCTGGGTTGGTATGGCTACACCTTC.

The chain is built from TRBV19 and TRBJ2-5, with 11 bases identical to TRBD2. With 4 bases clipped from V and 5 bases from J, the junction kept 6 bases outside the gene matches. Germline V gives CDR1 LNHDA, CDR2 SQIVND (reference sequence). The length of the CDR3 is 15 residues. CDR3: CASSRGTSGRETQYF. The CDR3 bases are TGTGCCAGTAGTAGGGGGACTAGCGGCAGGGAGACCCAGTACTTC.

This clonotype was seen a few times. The chain uses TRBV6-5 and TRBJ2-3; 9 bases fit TRBD2. Germline V gene sequence: CDR1 MNHEY, CDR2 SVGAGI. The ends lost 2 bases at V and 4 bases at J; junction bases unmatched: 10. This CDR3 spans 17 amino acids. The CDR3 loop is CASSYALGGGVSDTQYF. CDR3 nucleotide sequence: TGTGCCAGCAGTTACGCCCTTGGCGGGGGGGTTTCAGATACGCAGTATTTT.

This clonotype was seen a few times. The rearrangement links TRBV27 to TRBJ1-2, with a possible D match to TRBD1 (5 bases). The germline gives CDR1 MNHEY, CDR2 SMNVEV (reference sequence). CDR3 length: 13 amino acids. V gave up 4 bases and J gave up 5 bases, with 11 bases separating them. Here the CDR3 DNA reads TGTGCCAGCAGTTCCGAACAGGAATATGGCTACACCTTC. Its translation is CASSSEQEYGYTF.

This clonotype was found a few times. The V and J genes are TRBV5-1 and TRBJ1-1; D ambiguous. The CDR3 loop spans 14 amino acids. Germline CDR1 SGHRS, CDR2 YFSETQ. Between the trimmed V and J ends, which lost 0 bases and 5 bases, there was a span of 11 bases. CDR3 loop: CASSLGAESTEAFF. For the CDR3, the DNA is TGCGCCAGCAGCTTGGGGGCAGAGTCGACTGAAGCTTTCTTT.

The J gene is TRBJ2-3, the V gene TRBV3-1; D gene ambiguous. Germline V CDR1 and CDR2: LGHDT, YNNKEL (reference sequence). V was trimmed by 8 bases and J by 0 bases, leaving 12 bases between them. There are 14 residues in the CDR3. CDR3 protein: CASGKLTSTDTQYF. The CDR3 DNA reads TGTGCCAGCGGGAAGCTTACTAGCACAGATACGCAGTATTTT.

In its sample, this clonotype was seen a few times. The chain uses TRBV7-2 and TRBJ1-1; TRBD1 matches at 8 bases. The CDR3 sequence is 15 residues long. The V and J ends lost 4 bases and 6 bases, in that order; junction bases with no gene match: 10. Germline V gene lookup returns CDR1 SGHTA and CDR2 FQGNSA. CDR3 nucleotide sequence: TGTGCCAGCAGCTACCGGCGAACAGGGGGTCCTGAAGCTTTCTTT. Its protein is CASSYRRTGGPEAFF.